This T cell receptor (beta chain) was recovered during a study of T-cell memory formation after mild COVID-19. This clonotype was counted only a few times. TCRdb independently ran MiXCR on the 5' RACE reads; one entry per CDR3 protein. The sample holds 85,000 to 120,000 distinct CDR3 sequences, over 15% seen once. The germline V and J ends were trimmed by 1 base and 4 bases, with 10 bases remaining between them. Germline V lookup: CDR1 SEHNR, CDR2 FQNEAQ (reference sequence). The CDR3 runs 14 residues. Sequencing was done on a sample of PBMCs or a T cell subset sorted from them (not recorded which). This sequence was found in an adult woman who had mild COVID-19 (a few samples of this study predate the infection). Cell type and time point are not known. The chain is built from TRBV7-9 and TRBJ1-1; D gene uncertain. The CDR3 region has the DNA TGTGCCAGCAGCTTAGTGACCGGGAGCACTGAAGCTTTCTTT. This gives the protein CASSLVTGSTEAFF.